These 26 T cell receptor beta chains were all obtained from the same sample, sequenced in a study of T cell responses to AZD1222 COVID-19 vaccine (dated by TCRdb to the early 2020s). Interpreted using the paper, the time point label stands for: about 28 days (+/-7) after the second vaccine dose. Receptor libraries were prepared by the immunoSEQ multiplex PCR assay. In TCRdb, the immuneACCESS table is reduced to in-frame sequences with V and J assigned. These tables do not hold every clone; where another copy was compared, an unresolved V gene accounts for under half, and the others remain unexplained. Counted in this sample were 110,000 or so clones; approximately 88% of them appeared once. The biggest ten clones account for 6.5% of the sample. The sequences come from peripheral blood, collected 28 days after the second AZD1222 dose. These receptor sequences come from an adult who received the AZD1222 COVID-19 vaccine.

This clone was seen just once. The J gene is TRBJ2-5, the V gene TRBV9; either TRBD1 or TRBD2 may supply D (5 bases each). V lost 3 bases and J lost 10, with 13 bases in between. CDR1 is SGDLS and CDR2 is YYNGEE in the germline V gene. The CDR3 has 12 amino acids. The CDR3 DNA reads as TGTGCCAGCAGCGAGACCTATGGGGGCCAGTACTTC. Protein sequence: CASSETYGGQYF.

The J gene is TRBJ2-3, the V gene TRBV4-3, with 9 bases aligning to TRBD2. Germline V CDR1 and CDR2: LGHNA, YSLEER. V shed 0 bases and J 3 bases; nucleotides not matched to a gene: 4. The CDR3 extends over 16 amino acids. This chain's CDR3 is CASSQDSSGRTDTQYF. CDR3 nucleotides: TGCGCCAGCAGCCAAGACTCGAGCGGGAGGACAGATACGCAGTATTTT.

This chain uses TRBV11-3 with TRBJ2-1; possible D gene TRBD2, 6 bases. This CDR3 has 16 amino acids. V was cut by 1 base and J by 0 bases, with 10 bases left in between. Germline V gives CDR1 SGHNT, CDR2 YENEEA. CDR3 coding DNA: TGTGCCAGCAGCTTAGGTGGGGGGAGCTCCTACAATGAGCAGTTCTTC. Translation gives CASSLGGGSSYNEQFF.

V and J are TRBV6-5 and TRBJ1-2, with D perhaps TRBD1 (5 bases). The germline V gene has CDR1 MNHEY and CDR2 SVGAGI. The CDR3 loop spans 13 amino acids. V was shortened by 6 bases and J by 4 bases, with 12 bases between the two germline ends. The CDR3 spells CASREGRSYGYTF. The DNA for the CDR3 is TGTGCCAGCAGGGAGGGACGGAGCTATGGCTACACCTTC.

This clone was picked up one time. The rearrangement uses TRBV5-5 and TRBJ2-7; TRBD2 is a possible D gene (5 bases). This CDR3 is built from 15 residues. Germline CDR1 is SGHKS and CDR2 is YYEKEE (reference sequence). V was trimmed by 4 bases and J by 2 bases, leaving 16 bases between them. The CDR3 loop reads CASSAGGQSTYEQYF. The CDR3 region has the DNA TGTGCCAGCAGCGCTGGAGGCCAGAGCACCTACGAGCAGTACTTC.

The CDR3 spells CASSAGQGGGETQYF. The DNA of the CDR3 is TGTGCCAGCAGTGCGGGACAGGGGGGAGGAGAGACCCAGTACTTC. The chain uses TRBV2 and TRBJ2-5; 11 nucleotides agree with TRBD1. V dropped 4 bases and J dropped 4; count of bases not matched to a gene: 5. This CDR3 has 15 residues. CDR1 is SNHLY and CDR2 is FYNNEI in the germline V gene.

The V gene is TRBV12-3 or TRBV12-4, the J gene TRBJ2-5, with D possibly being TRBD1 or TRBD2 (5 bases each). V shed 3 bases and J shed 5 bases, with 10 bases lying between them. This CDR3 has 13 amino acids. The CDR3 is CASSFGGGETQYF. In DNA form, the CDR3 reads TGTGCCAGCAGTTTTGGGGGTGGGGAGACCCAGTACTTC.

V gene TRBV3-1 (or the pseudogene TRBV3-2) combines with J gene TRBJ2-3; 12 bases line up with TRBD2. The CDR3 runs to 14 residues. Germline V gives CDR1 LGHDT, CDR2 YNNKEL (reference sequence). J was trimmed by 5 bases and V by 6 bases; bases with no gene match: 3. This CDR3 is CASRLTSGGDTQYF. In nucleotides, the CDR3 is TGTGCCAGCAGGCTGACTAGCGGGGGAGATACGCAGTATTTT.

The gene calls are TRBV4-3 and TRBJ1-1; 7 bases are a match to TRBD1. Germline V lookup: CDR1 LGHNA, CDR2 YSLEER. The CDR3 loop spans 16 amino acids. V lost 4 bases and J lost 2; bases outside the gene matches: 10. The CDR3 protein is CASSPAGGRVNTEAFF. The DNA for the CDR3 is TGCGCCAGCAGCCCGGCAGGGGGTCGCGTTAACACTGAAGCTTTCTTT.

The chain links TRBV6-5 to TRBJ1-3; no clear D gene. The V and J ends lost 0 bases and 3 bases respectively, with 9 bases between them. CDR1 MNHEY and CDR2 SVGAGI come from the germline V gene. The CDR3 extends over 15 amino acids. CDR3 nucleotides: TGTGCCAGCAGTTACTCGCGTCAGCTTGGAAACACCATATATTTT. As protein: CASSYSRQLGNTIYF.

J is TRBJ2-2 and V is TRBV12-3 or TRBV12-4, with D perhaps assigned TRBD1 or TRBD2 (6 bases each). The CDR3 runs to 13 residues. V shed 5 bases and J shed 4 bases, with 8 bases lying between them. The CDR3 protein is CASSPGATGELFF. The CDR3, as DNA: TGTGCCAGCAGTCCGGGGGCCACCGGGGAGCTGTTTTTT.

The V call is TRBV7-2, the J call TRBJ2-1; 7 bases match TRBD1. J lost 4 bases, V lost 3 bases, and 6 bases had no gene match. Per the germline V gene, CDR1 is SGHTA and CDR2 is FQGNSA. CDR3 length equals 15 residues. As DNA, the CDR3 is TGTGCCAGCAGCTTTTCGAGGGGGCGGTACAATGAGCAGTTCTTC. Encoded protein: CASSFSRGRYNEQFF. The full variable domain, its missing parts supplied by reference TRBV7-2 and TRBJ2-1, is GAGVSQSPSNKVTEKGKDVELRCDPISGHTALYWYRQSLGQGLEFLIYFQGNSAPDKSGLPSDRFSAERTGGSVSTLTIQRTQQEDSAVYLCASSFSRGRYNEQFFGPGTRLTVL.

This clone is a singleton in its sample. This chain's CDR3 is CASSSHSNSNQPQHF. The CDR3 DNA is TGTGCCAGCAGTTCCCACAGTAATAGCAATCAGCCCCAGCATTTT. The chain links TRBV6-2 or TRBV6-3 to TRBJ1-5; no reliable D call. Germline CDR1 MNHEY, CDR2 SVGEGT. V lost 4 bases and J 0 bases, leaving 10 bases between the germline ends. The CDR3 extends over 15 amino acids.

CDR3 residues: CASSQAGRYQETQYF. The CDR3 region has the DNA TGTGCCAGCAGCCAAGCCGGGAGATACCAAGAGACCCAGTACTTC. J is TRBJ2-5 and V is TRBV3-1 (or the pseudogene TRBV3-2); D perhaps matches TRBD2 (6 bases). Trimming removed 1 base at V and 0 bases at J, with 9 bases between. Per germline, CDR1 LGHDT and CDR2 YNNKEL (reference sequence). This CDR3 region has 15 residues.

The sample holds one count of this clone. The chain carries TRBV2 and TRBJ1-4; no clear D gene. This CDR3 has 12 amino acids. CDR1 is SNHLY, CDR2 FYNNEI, per germline. Trimming left V 6 bases short and J 8 bases short, with 10 bases between. Written as DNA, the CDR3 is TGTGCCAGCAGACGGGTGGGGGAAAAACTGTTTTTT. It translates to CASRRVGEKLFF.

This chain links TRBV5-1 with TRBJ2-7; 7 bases line up with TRBD1. Trimming removed 4 bases from V and 5 bases from J; junction bases left unmatched: 6. The CDR3 totals 13 residues. Germline V gene data show CDR1 as SGHRS and CDR2 as YFSETQ. CDR3 sequence reads: CASSLTGVNEQYF. The DNA of the CDR3 is TGCGCCAGCAGCCTTACAGGGGTCAACGAGCAGTACTTC.

This clone was seen a few times. The chain is built from TRBV6-5 and TRBJ1-3; D is perhaps TRBD1 (6 bases). In germline, CDR1 is MNHEY, CDR2 SVGAGI. This CDR3 spans 13 amino acids. Trimming removed 6 bases from V and 4 bases from J, with 10 bases in between. The CDR3 here is CASSSGAGNTIYF. CDR3 sequence (DNA): TGTGCCAGCAGCTCAGGGGCCGGAAACACCATATATTTT.

CDR3 bases: TGTGCCAGCAGGGGAAGCTCCTACGAGCAGTACTTC. It specifies CASRGSSYEQYF. The chain carries TRBV6-5 and TRBJ2-7; no clear D gene. The V end lost 6 bases, the J end lost 0 bases, and 6 bases lay between the germline ends. The length of the CDR3 is 12 residues. CDR1 MNHEY and CDR2 SVGAGI come from the germline V gene.

The count of this clone is one. The DNA for the CDR3 is TGTGCCAGCAGCTGGGAGGCATGGACAGGGGGCTTCACTGAAGCTTTCTTT. Translation: CASSWEAWTGGFTEAFF. The genes are TRBV7-9 and TRBJ1-1, with 11 positions matching TRBD1. Per germline, CDR1 SEHNR and CDR2 FQNEAQ (reference sequence). V lost 4 bases to trimming and J lost 4 bases; unmatched junction nucleotides: 11. The CDR3 length is 17 residues.

The rearrangement links TRBV5-4 to TRBJ2-7, with 9 nucleotides matching TRBD2. CDR1 is SGHNT, CDR2 YYREEE, per germline (reference sequence). V dropped 4 bases and J dropped 3; count of bases not matched to a gene: 5. CDR3 length: 14 residues. The CDR3 coding sequence is TGTGCCAGCAGCGCGGGCGGGGGGGGCTACGAGCAGTACTTC. Its protein is CASSAGGGGYEQYF.

In this sample, this clone turned up a few times. The V gene is TRBV7-9, the J gene TRBJ1-6; D gene ambiguous. The germline gives CDR1 SEHNR, CDR2 FQNEAQ (reference sequence). The length of the CDR3 is 13 residues. The V end was cut by 5 bases, the J end by 8 bases, with 10 bases between. CDR3 DNA sequence: TGTGCCAGCAGCCTCGAGACGTATTCACCCCTCCACTTT. This gives the protein CASSLETYSPLHF.

This clone appeared a few times. This sequence joins TRBV19 and TRBJ2-2; D is unclear. This CDR3 region has 13 residues. Germline CDR1 LNHDA, CDR2 SQIVND (reference sequence). V lost 7 bases, J lost 2 bases, and 8 bases lay in between. The CDR3 DNA follows: TGTGCCAGTATAGTCGGAAACACCGGGGAGCTGTTTTTT. Protein sequence: CASIVGNTGELFF. The variable domain in full, with the rest retrieved from reference TRBV19 and TRBJ2-2, is DGGITQSPKYLFRKEGQNVTLSCEQNLNHDAMYWYRQDPGQGLRLIYYSQIVNDFQKGDIAEGYSVSREKKESFPLTVTSAQKNPTAFYLCASIVGNTGELFFGEGSRLTVL.

The chain carries TRBV7-6 and TRBJ2-4; perhaps TRBD2 as D (6 bases). The CDR3 totals 15 residues. Germline lookup yields CDR1 SGHVS and CDR2 FNYEAQ. V lost 5 bases to trimming and J lost 8 bases, with 19 bases between them. The CDR3 nucleotides are TGTGCCAGCAGCCCTGCTGGGGGGTTAGGGTACATTCAGTACTTC. This codes for CASSPAGGLGYIQYF.

The V and J genes are TRBV2 and TRBJ2-3, with TRBD2 identical over 9 bases. CDR1 and CDR2 (germline): SNHLY, FYNNEI. After removal of 6 bases from V and 4 bases from J, the junction contained 5 bases not matched to a gene. The CDR3 contains 14 residues. The DNA for the CDR3 is TGTGCCAGCAGGCGGGGGGGGTCCTCAGATACGCAGTATTTT. Translating gives CASRRGGSSDTQYF.

J is TRBJ1-3 and V is TRBV6-5; D uncertain. This CDR3 comprises 15 residues. The germline V gene encodes CDR1 MNHEY and CDR2 SVGAGI. V lost 2 bases, J lost 0 bases, and 8 bases lay in between. The CDR3 loop is CASSYGSSSGNTIYF. In nucleotides, the CDR3 is TGTGCCAGCAGTTACGGGTCGAGCTCTGGAAACACCATATATTTT.

This clone was picked up one time. This chain uses TRBV5-1 with TRBJ1-4; no firm D call. Trimming removed 0 bases from V and 1 base from J, with 1 base in between. The CDR3 runs to 13 residues. CDR1 is SGHRS, CDR2 YFSETQ, per germline. CDR3 in amino acids: CASSLGTNEKLFF. For the CDR3, the DNA is TGCGCCAGCAGCTTGGGAACTAATGAAAAACTGTTTTTT.